This T cell receptor beta chain emerged from a study of blood T cells in healthy people across ages. Findings and limits, study-wide: Higher diversity and more naive CD4+ cells were features of long-lived donors, compared to aged donors. Getting older went along with TCR beta diversity per million T cells dropping roughly linearly. Observed TCR beta diversity showed a strong correlation with the percentage of naive T cells as measured by flow cytometry.

Caucasian, healthy and from Russia, the donors were aged between about 6 and 90. A second PCR, run for about 7 to 11 cycles, used a sample-barcoded 5' primer plus a J-beta primer mix. TCRdb used MiXCR to reprocess the 5' RACE reads, holding one entry per CDR3 protein. The sample includes 1 million to 1.2 million distinct CDR3 sequences, 35% to 40% of them seen just once. This clonotype came up many times. The antigen remains undetermined. The length of the CDR3 is 13 residues. Trimming cost V 1 base and J 6 bases, with 12 bases left between them. CDR1 is SQVTM and CDR2 is ANQGSEA in the germline V gene.

The V call is TRBV29-1, the J call TRBJ2-5, with D hard to call. The specimen was blood. The TCR comes from a man between 18 and 29 years old in good health. The CDR3 loop is CSVEGRAPKTQYF. CDR3 nucleotide sequence: TGCAGCGTTGAAGGCCGGGCCCCCAAGACCCAGTACTTC.